This T cell receptor (beta chain) was identified during a study of blood T cells in healthy people across ages. The authors isolated at least 6.5 million PBMCs per sample. The CDR3 has 16 amino acids. CDR1 and CDR2 from the germline V gene are SGDLS and YYNGEE. Through a sample-barcoded 5' primer and a J-beta primer mix, a second PCR was run for about 6 to 12 cycles. A template-switch adaptor that had 12 random nucleotides put a tag on each cDNA molecule. TCRdb independently ran MiXCR on the 5' RACE reads; one entry per CDR3 protein. The sample holds 1,300,000 or so distinct CDR3 sequences, 59% seen once.

The chain is built from TRBV9 and TRBJ2-5; TRBD2 matches at 11 bases. The J call may be wrong; the DNA end is better matched by TRBJ2-7. The TCR sequence derives from a man younger than 30 in good health. Sequencing was performed on blood. The CDR3 nucleotides read TGTGCCAGCAGCATCACTAGCGGGAGTATTTTAAACGAGCAGTACTTC. Translating gives CASSITSGSILNEQYF.